The 22 T cell receptor beta chains below all came from one sample that was sequenced in a study of spatial heterogeneity in lung cancer. Specified time point: sample taken at primary tumor resection. Study-level results: Mutation tallies in tumors tracked expanded intratumoral alpha and beta TCR counts.

TCRdb ran MiXCR on the 5' RACE reads and lists one entry per CDR3 protein. The table lists thousands of distinct CDR3 sequences, around 8.4% of them singletons. Their antigen targets remain unknown. The sample was lung tumor tissue, taken at surgery. These receptors were obtained from a male donor with early-stage non-small cell lung cancer.

This clonotype was recorded at least ten times. The size of this beta chain means little, since it is a stray read in a library made for alpha chains. The chain uses TRBV28 and TRBJ1-2; the match to TRBD1 covers 9 bases. J gave up 5 bases and V 8 bases, and 3 bases lay outside the gene matches. CDR1 is MDHEN, CDR2 SYDVKM, per germline. CDR3 size: 12 residues. The CDR3 here is CASADRGYGYTF. The CDR3 DNA reads TGTGCCAGCGCGGACAGGGGATATGGCTACACCTTC.

This clonotype was found many times. For a library built for alpha chains, this beta chain is a stray read; little rests on its size. CDR3 in amino acids: CASSSGPTSNYGYTF. CDR3 DNA: TGTGCCAGCAGTTCCGGGCCGACCTCTAACTATGGCTACACCTTC. The chain has TRBV6-5 and TRBJ1-2; D not certain. Germline CDR1 MNHEY, CDR2 SVGAGI. The CDR3 covers 15 residues. The ends were cut back, 4 bases at V and 0 bases at J, with 12 bases in the middle.

By share, this clonotype counts as medium-sized. Since the library was made to target alpha chains, this beta chain is a stray read and its abundance is not meaningful. CDR3 region: CASSFPGTGGRETQYF. The CDR3 bases are TGTGCCAGCAGTTTCCCCGGGACAGGGGGCCGAGAGACCCAGTACTTC. This chain links TRBV3-1 with TRBJ2-5, with 12 positions matching TRBD1. The germline V gene encodes CDR1 LGHDT and CDR2 YNNKEL (reference sequence). The length of the CDR3 is 16 residues. The trim removed 6 bases at V and 4 bases at J, leaving 9 bases unmatched.

Concerning this clonotype: Little can be read into the size of this beta chain, an off-target read in a library designed for alpha chains. The rearrangement links TRBV11-1 to TRBJ2-2; no definite D call. V shed 5 bases and J shed 0 bases, with 7 bases lying between them. The CDR3 runs 14 residues. CDR1 is SGHAT and CDR2 is FQDESV in the germline V gene (reference sequence). The CDR3 spells CASSGTTNTGELFF. In DNA, the CDR3 is TGTGCCAGCAGCGGAACTACGAACACCGGGGAGCTGTTTTTT.

Many counts were recorded for this clonotype. Little can be read into the size of this beta chain, an off-target read in a library designed for alpha chains. V is TRBV27 and J is TRBJ2-3; 7 nucleotides align to TRBD1. The CDR3 has 15 residues. The germline gives CDR1 MNHEY, CDR2 SMNVEV (reference sequence). V lost 3 bases, J lost 2 bases, and 5 bases stayed unmatched. For the CDR3, the DNA is TGTGCCAGCAGTTTCGGACAGGCTAACACAGATACGCAGTATTTT. As protein: CASSFGQANTDTQYF.

A remark on this clonotype: This beta chain was picked up by a library intended for alpha chains and is off target, so its count carries little meaning. This chain uses TRBV6-5 with TRBJ2-2, with no clear D. Germline V gene data show CDR1 as MNHEY and CDR2 as SVGAGI. Trimming cost V 6 bases and J 4 bases, with 9 bases left between them. The CDR3 contains 13 residues. The CDR3 DNA follows: TGTGCCAGCAGACGTGGGATCACCGGGGAGCTGTTTTTT. As protein: CASRRGITGELFF.

This clonotype is categorized as medium-sized. This beta chain slipped into a library made for alpha chains as a stray read, so its size is not meaningful. The chain is built from TRBV9 and TRBJ2-1, with 7 bases that match TRBD1. Germline V gene lookup returns CDR1 SGDLS and CDR2 YYNGEE. V trimming: 0 bases; J trimming: 9 bases; junction bases outside the gene matches: 9. The CDR3 has 15 residues. As DNA, the CDR3 is TGTGCCAGCAGCGTAGACGCAATCTCAGGGGGTGAGCAGTTCTTC. Its protein product is CASSVDAISGGEQFF.

By share of the sample, this clonotype is medium-sized. A library prepared for alpha chains yielded this beta chain as an off-target read; its size is of little meaning. The chain has TRBV6-5 and TRBJ2-7, with 7 bases that match TRBD2. Germline V gene sequence: CDR1 MNHEY, CDR2 SVGAGI. The CDR3 has 17 amino acids. V trimming: 2 bases; J trimming: 0 bases; junction bases outside the gene matches: 10. CDR3 amino acids: CASSYGDYDGSSYEQYF. DNA for the CDR3: TGTGCCAGCAGTTACGGGGACTACGACGGTAGCTCCTACGAGCAGTACTTC.

This clonotype was detected ten times or more. This beta chain was picked up by a library intended for alpha chains and is off target, so its count carries little meaning. The chain is built from TRBV7-2 and TRBJ2-5, with D hard to call. In germline, CDR1 is SGHTA, CDR2 FQGNSA. CDR3 length: 13 amino acids. V was cut by 4 bases and J by 7 bases, with 13 bases left in between. The CDR3 DNA follows: TGTGCCAGCAGCTCCCAATACTTCGGGACCCAGTACTTC. Its translation: CASSSQYFGTQYF.

Turning to this clonotype: Since the library was made to target alpha chains, this beta chain is a stray read and its abundance is not meaningful. V and J are TRBV6-2 or TRBV6-3 and TRBJ2-1, with TRBD2 matching over 9 bases. Germline CDR1 MNHEY, CDR2 SVGEGT. After removal of 0 bases from V and 4 bases from J, the junction contained 7 bases not matched to a gene. The CDR3 consists of 17 residues. In DNA form, the CDR3 reads TGTGCCAGCAGTTACTCGCCAACTAGCGGGCTATACAATGAGCAGTTCTTC. It encodes CASSYSPTSGLYNEQFF.

By its share, this clonotype is medium-sized. Within a library made for alpha chains, this beta chain is off target, and its count is uninformative. This chain joins TRBV3-1 and TRBJ1-6; 10 bases match TRBD1. The CDR3 consists of 14 residues. Trimming took 5 bases from V and 8 from J; bases not matched to a gene: 3. CDR1 and CDR2 from the germline V gene are LGHDT and YNNKEL (reference sequence). The CDR3 here is CASSTGTGDSPLHF. Here the CDR3 DNA reads TGTGCCAGCAGCACCGGGACAGGGGATTCACCCCTCCACTTT.

For this clonotype: Since it is a stray read in a library aimed at alpha chains, this beta chain has a size that is not meaningful. J is TRBJ2-7 and V is TRBV16; the D gene could be TRBD1 or TRBD2 (5 bases each). CDR1 and CDR2 from the germline V gene are KGHSY and FQNENV. V gave up 3 bases and J gave up 3 bases, with 18 bases separating them. This CDR3 has 16 residues. Here the CDR3 reads CASSHTGTSYRYEQYF. As DNA, the CDR3 is TGTGCCAGCAGCCATACCGGGACCTCGTACCGCTACGAGCAGTACTTC. The variable domain in full, with the rest retrieved from reference TRBV16 and TRBJ2-7, is GEEVAQTPKHLVRGEGQKAKLYCAPIKGHSYVFWYQQVLKNEFKFLISFQNENVFDETGMPKERFSAKCLPNSPCSLEIQATKLEDSAVYFCASSHTGTSYRYEQYFGPGTRLTVT.

This clonotype is labeled medium-sized (0.01 to 0.1%). This beta chain slipped into a library made for alpha chains as a stray read, so its size is not meaningful. V and J are TRBV5-1 and TRBJ1-5; 9 bases line up with TRBD1. The CDR3 extends over 14 amino acids. J lost 5 bases, V lost 4 bases, and 4 bases had no gene match. Germline CDR1 is SGHRS and CDR2 is YFSETQ. Written as DNA, the CDR3 is TGCGCCAGCAGCCTGACAGGGGGGGATCAGCCCCAGCATTTT. Translating gives CASSLTGGDQPQHF.

Judged by abundance, this clonotype is medium-sized (0.01 to 0.1%). Since the library was made to target alpha chains, this beta chain is a stray read and its abundance is not meaningful. The chain joins TRBV9 to TRBJ1-5; D unclear. CDR1 is SGDLS and CDR2 is YYNGEE in the germline V gene. Trimming removed 0 bases at V and 4 bases at J, with 2 bases between. The CDR3 length is 12 residues. CDR3 loop: CASSVGNQPQHF. CDR3 nucleotides: TGTGCCAGCAGCGTAGGGAATCAGCCCCAGCATTTT.

In its sample, this clonotype is medium-sized. A library made for alpha chains picked up this beta chain off target, so its size means little. In nucleotides, the CDR3 is TGCGCCAGCAGCTCCGGGACAGCGGGGAGGATCTCCTACGAGCAGTACTTC. The encoded protein is CASSSGTAGRISYEQYF. The chain couples TRBV10-1 to TRBJ2-7; D may correspond to TRBD1 or TRBD2 (7 bases each). V was shortened by 6 bases and J by 0 bases, with 21 bases between the two germline ends. CDR1 is WNHNN and CDR2 is SYGVQD in the germline V gene (reference sequence). CDR3 length: 17 amino acids.

A remark on this clonotype: As an off-target read in a library built for alpha chains, this beta chain has a frequency of little significance. This chain joins TRBV4-2 and TRBJ1-5; possible D gene TRBD1, 5 bases. Trimming removed 4 bases from V and 1 base from J, with 5 bases in between. The CDR3 is made up of 13 amino acids. In germline, CDR1 is LGHNA, CDR2 YNFKEQ. CDR3 sequence (DNA): TGTGCCAGCAGCCGGGACAGCAATCAGCCCCAGCATTTT. Protein: CASSRDSNQPQHF.

In this sample, this clonotype turned up many times. The library was prepared for alpha chains; this beta chain is a stray read, so its frequency means little. The rearrangement uses TRBV6-5 and TRBJ2-3; D may be TRBD1 (5 bases). The germline V gene has CDR1 MNHEY and CDR2 SVGAGI. V shed 5 bases and J shed 2 bases, with 8 bases lying between them. This CDR3 has 13 residues. The CDR3 sequence is CASSIQATDTQYF. In nucleotides, the CDR3 is TGTGCCAGCAGTATACAGGCCACAGATACGCAGTATTTT.

This clonotype qualifies as medium-sized. This beta chain represents an off-target read in a library built for alpha chains; its size is of limited meaning. The gene calls are TRBV28 and TRBJ1-1; D is perhaps TRBD1 (6 bases). This CDR3 is 14 amino acids long. In germline, CDR1 is MDHEN, CDR2 SYDVKM. Trimming cost V 7 bases and J 1 base, with 13 bases left between them. The CDR3 spells CASTQGQPNTEAFF. CDR3 nucleotides: TGTGCCAGCACCCAAGGACAGCCGAACACTGAAGCTTTCTTT. Based on the CDR3 plus reference TRBV28 and TRBJ1-1, the full variable domain is DVKVTQSSRYLVKRTGEKVFLECVQDMDHENMFWYRQDPGLGLRLIYFSYDVKMKEKGDIPEGYSVSREKKERFSLILESASTNQTSMYLCASTQGQPNTEAFFGQGTRLTVV.

This clonotype was seen many times. This beta chain slipped into a library made for alpha chains as a stray read, so its size is not meaningful. This chain links TRBV20-1 with TRBJ1-2, with D tentatively TRBD1 (5 bases). The CDR3 spans 14 residues. CDR1 and CDR2 (germline): DFQATT, SNEGSKA (reference sequence). The V and J ends lost 0 bases and 0 bases respectively, with 8 bases between them. CDR3 sequence reads: CSARDQGANYGYTF. The CDR3 nucleotides are TGCAGTGCTAGAGATCAGGGAGCTAACTATGGCTACACCTTC.

There are many counts of this clonotype. This beta chain was picked up by a library intended for alpha chains and is off target, so its count carries little meaning. This CDR3 is CATSDPKQGPNNEQFF. DNA for the CDR3: TGTGCCACCAGTGATCCGAAGCAGGGGCCTAACAATGAGCAGTTCTTC. J is TRBJ2-1 and V is TRBV24-1, with D possibly matching TRBD1 (6 bases). Germline V gene lookup returns CDR1 KGHDR and CDR2 SFDVKD. The V gene lost 3 bases and the J gene lost 5 bases, with 16 bases spanning the gap. The CDR3 length is 16 residues.

This clonotype is medium-sized (0.01 to 0.1%) within its sample. Since the library was made to target alpha chains, this beta chain is a stray read and its abundance is not meaningful. The chain employs TRBV20-1 and TRBJ1-5; no clear D gene. The CDR3 is 14 residues long. Per the germline V gene, CDR1 is DFQATT and CDR2 is SNEGSKA (reference sequence). Trimming shortened V by 0 bases and J by 3 bases, and 9 bases separated the two germline ends. CDR3 loop: CSAREGPINQPQHF. The CDR3 DNA sequence: TGCAGTGCTAGAGAGGGTCCGATCAATCAGCCCCAGCATTTT.

This clonotype was detected many times. With the library built for alpha chains, this beta chain is off target and its frequency is not meaningful. The chain has TRBV28 and TRBJ1-5; D uncertain. Germline CDR1 is MDHEN and CDR2 is SYDVKM. This CDR3 contains 15 residues. V was shortened by 3 bases and J by 0 bases, with 9 bases between the two germline ends. CDR3 sequence: CASSFGRTSNQPQHF. CDR3 bases: TGTGCCAGCAGTTTCGGACGGACTAGCAATCAGCCCCAGCATTTT.